This is a list of T cell receptor beta chains from one sample in a study of shared clonotypes between healthy human individuals. Generated by immunoSEQ multiplex PCR, the TCRdb table keeps only in-frame clones and is missing some. In the table there are about 2.4 million clones, 93% of which are singletons. The sequenced material came from naive CD4+ T cells from PBMCs. All receptors derive from a man in his late teens or twenties in good health. Some clones in this sample may be carry-over from other donors' samples. The CDR3 runs from the conserved cysteine through the conserved F or W. The D gene is left open where the match is weak. Expanded clones get a size class; other rows say once, few or many, or leave the size out.

J gene	V gene	clone size	D gene	CDR3 DNA	CDR3 protein
TRBJ2-7	TRBV6-6	NA	TRBD1	TGTGCCAGCAGTTTCGACAGGGTACCCGCCTACGAGCAGTACTTC	CASSFDRVPAYEQYF
TRBJ2-7	TRBV28	once	TRBD2	TGTGCCTCGACTAGCGGGAGCTCCTACGAGCAGTACTTC	CASTSGSSYEQYF
TRBJ2-7	TRBV11-3	NA	TRBD1	TGTGCCAGCAGCCCCTTGGGGATTGAGACAGGGGGTTTGTTGGACGAGCAGTACTTC	CASSPLGIETGGLLDEQYF
TRBJ1-1	TRBV11-2	NA	TRBD1	TGTGCCAGCAGCTCACTTTCCGGGACAGGGCCCGAAGCTTTCTTT	CASSSLSGTGPEAFF
TRBJ1-5	TRBV5-8	NA	TRBD1	TGTGCCAGCAGCTTGGGTAGGGGGCGCGATCAGCCCCAGCATTTT	CASSLGRGRDQPQHF
TRBJ2-7	TRBV28	NA	TRBD2	TGTGCCAGCAGTTCGAACGGACTAGCGGGACACACGGTGTACTTC	CASSSNGLAGHTVYF
TRBJ2-5	TRBV5-1	NA	TRBD1	TGCGCCAGCAGCTTACAGGGGGCTGGGGAGACCCAGTACTTC	CASSLQGAGETQYF
TRBJ2-5	TRBV30	NA	NA	TGTGCCTGGAGCGATGGACACCCTTTCCAAGAGACCCAGTACTTC	CAWSDGHPFQETQYF
TRBJ1-1	TRBV6-6	NA	NA	TGTGCCAGCAGGTATGACGAGTTCGACACTGAAGCTTTCTTT	CASRYDEFDTEAFF
TRBJ1-2	TRBV28	NA	TRBD1	TGTGCCAGCAGTCCCGGACAGGGGTATGGCTACACCTTC	CASSPGQGYGYTF
TRBJ1-2	TRBV2	NA	NA	TGTGCCAGCAGACAGAACTATGGCTACACCTTC	CASRQNYGYTF
TRBJ2-1	TRBV28	NA	NA	TGTGCCAGCAGTTTATTGGCGACCGCCGGGGCTGAGCAGTTCTTC	CASSLLATAGAEQFF
TRBJ2-7	TRBV6-1	once	TRBD1	TGTGCCAGCAGTGATAATGGACAGGGGCAGTACTTC	CASSDNGQGQYF
TRBJ1-2	TRBV4-2	NA	TRBD1	TGTGCCAGCAGCCAAGGGGACAGGAGAGCGCTTAACTATGGCTACACCTTC	CASSQGDRRALNYGYTF
TRBJ2-5	TRBV9	NA	TRBD2	TGTGCCAGCTCCTCGGGGGGAGGGGTCCAAGAGACCCAGTACTTC	CASSSGGGVQETQYF
TRBJ1-1	TRBV11-2	NA	NA	TGTGCCAGCAGCTCCCTAGGGAATTGGGGGGGTAGGACTGAAGCTTTCTTT	CASSSLGNWGGRTEAFF
TRBJ2-5	TRBV7-8	NA	NA	TGTGCCAGCAGCTTACGGCGGGAGACCCAGTACTTC	CASSLRRETQYF
TRBJ2-3	TRBV5-1	NA	TRBD2	TGCGCCAGCAGCTTGGCCCTAGCGGGAAGCACAGATACGCAGTATTTT	CASSLALAGSTDTQYF
TRBJ1-1	TRBV5-5	NA	TRBD1	TGTGCCAGCAGCTTGACAGGGGTAACTGAAGCTTTCTTT	CASSLTGVTEAFF
TRBJ2-2	TRBV27	NA	TRBD1	TGTGCCAGCAGACCCTGGGACAGGGGCGACACCGGGGAGCTGTTTTTT	CASRPWDRGDTGELFF
TRBJ2-7	TRBV28	NA	NA	TGTGCCAGCAGTTTCTACTCCTACGAGCAGTACTTC	CASSFYSYEQYF
TRBJ2-7	TRBV6-1	NA	TRBD2	TGTGCCAGCATTTTATCCCTAGCGGGCCGCGGGGAGCAGTACTTC	CASILSLAGRGEQYF
TRBJ1-4	TRBV27	once	NA	TGTGCCAGCAGTAAGAGGGGGAACGAAAAACTGTTTTTT	CASSKRGNEKLFF
TRBJ2-1	TRBV7-9	NA	NA	TGTGCCAGCAGCTTAGGAAGTGGCGCTGAGCAGTTCTTC	CASSLGSGAEQFF
TRBJ2-5	TRBV28	NA	NA	TGTGCCAGCAGTTTATGGGATGTCAAGACCCAGTACTTC	CASSLWDVKTQYF
TRBJ1-2	TRBV19	NA	NA	TGTGCCAGTAGTAATCCTACAGGGTCCTATGGCTACACCTTC	CASSNPTGSYGYTF
TRBJ2-3	TRBV11-2	once	NA	TGTGCCAGCAGCTTAGATTTCGTCAGGGGTACCACAGATACGCAGTATTTT	CASSLDFVRGTTDTQYF
TRBJ1-3	TRBV30	NA	NA	TGTGCCTGGAGTGTAGGGGGCTCTGGAAACACCATATATTTT	CAWSVGGSGNTIYF
TRBJ2-5	TRBV7-2	once	NA	TGTGCCAGCAGCTTAGCTAGCGAGTACCAAGAGACCCAGTACTTC	CASSLASEYQETQYF
TRBJ1-2	TRBV28	NA	NA	TGTGCCAGCAGTTTATTTGGGGCACTTAACGGCTACACCTTC	CASSLFGALNGYTF
TRBJ1-1	TRBV7-2	NA	NA	TGTGCCAGCAATCCCTGGGGGGCCACTGAAGCTTTCTTT	CASNPWGATEAFF
TRBJ1-2	TRBV28	NA	NA	TGTGCCAGCAGTCTCCTAAAACGGGACGAGTATGGCTACACCTTC	CASSLLKRDEYGYTF
TRBJ2-2	TRBV5-1	NA	TRBD1	TGCGCCAGCAGCCAGGGGGCGGCCACCGGGGAGCTGTTTTTT	CASSQGAATGELFF
TRBJ2-5	TRBV7-3	NA	TRBD1	TGTGCCAGCAGCCCGGGACAGGGGGGAGAGACCCAGTACTTC	CASSPGQGGETQYF
TRBJ1-4	TRBV27	NA	NA	TGTGCCAGCAGTCTACATCGACTGGCTGAAAAACTGTTTTTT	CASSLHRLAEKLFF
TRBJ2-5	TRBV30	NA	TRBD2	TGTGCCTGGAGAAAGGGACTAGCGGTACAAGAGACCCAGTACTTC	CAWRKGLAVQETQYF
TRBJ2-7	TRBV6-5	NA	TRBD1	TGTGCCAGCAGTTCAGGGGGCTACGAGCAGTACTTC	CASSSGGYEQYF
TRBJ2-7	TRBV18	NA	NA	TGTGCCAGCTCCCCGAGGGGGGCTAGCGACTACGAGCAGTACTTC	CASSPRGASDYEQYF
TRBJ2-7	TRBV6-5	NA	TRBD2	TGTGCCACCCAACAAGCGGGAGGGCCGTCCGAGCAGTACTTC	CATQQAGGPSEQYF
TRBJ2-2	TRBV5-1	once	TRBD2	TGCGCCAGCAGCCCAGCGGGAGCCAAGAACACCGGGGAGCTGTTTTTT	CASSPAGAKNTGELFF
TRBJ2-2	TRBV11-1	NA	TRBD2	TGTGCCAGTTCGAGCGGGAGGGCCTGGGGCGGGGAGCTGTTTTTT	CASSSGRAWGGELFF
TRBJ2-3	TRBV13	NA	TRBD2	TGTGCCAGCAGCTTAGGTGGTTCTCGGCTAGCGGGTGTTCCGAACACAGATACGCAGTATTTT	CASSLGGSRLAGVPNTDTQYF